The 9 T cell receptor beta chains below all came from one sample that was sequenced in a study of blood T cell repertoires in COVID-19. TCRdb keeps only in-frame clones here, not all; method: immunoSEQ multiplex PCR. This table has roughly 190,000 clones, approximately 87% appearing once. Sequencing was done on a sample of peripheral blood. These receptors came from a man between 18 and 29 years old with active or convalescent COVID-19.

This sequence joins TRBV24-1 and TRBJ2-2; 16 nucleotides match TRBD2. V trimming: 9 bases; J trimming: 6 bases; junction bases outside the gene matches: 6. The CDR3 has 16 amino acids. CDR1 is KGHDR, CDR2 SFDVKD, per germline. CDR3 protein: CATGTSGGAFSGELFF. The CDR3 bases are TGTGCCACCGGGACTAGCGGGGGGGCCTTTTCCGGGGAGCTGTTTTTT.

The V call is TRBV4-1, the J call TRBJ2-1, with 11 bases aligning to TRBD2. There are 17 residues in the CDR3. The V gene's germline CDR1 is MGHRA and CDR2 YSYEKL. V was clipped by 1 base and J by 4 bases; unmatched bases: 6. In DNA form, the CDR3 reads TGCGCCAGCAGCCAAGGTAGAACTAGCGGGAGATACAATGAGCAGTTCTTC. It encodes CASSQGRTSGRYNEQFF.

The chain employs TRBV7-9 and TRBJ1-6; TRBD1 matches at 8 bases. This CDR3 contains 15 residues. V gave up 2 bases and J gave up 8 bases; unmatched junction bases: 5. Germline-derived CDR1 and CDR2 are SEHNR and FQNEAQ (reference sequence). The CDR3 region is CASSLIRGRDSPLHF. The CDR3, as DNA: TGTGCCAGCAGCTTAATCAGGGGGCGCGATTCACCCCTCCACTTT.

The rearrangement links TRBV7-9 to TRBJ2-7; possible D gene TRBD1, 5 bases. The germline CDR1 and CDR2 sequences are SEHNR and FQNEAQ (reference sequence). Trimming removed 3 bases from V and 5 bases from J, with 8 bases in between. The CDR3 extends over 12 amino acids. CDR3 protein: CASSFKGDEQYV. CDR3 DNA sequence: TGTGCCAGCAGCTTCAAAGGGGACGAGCAGTACGTC.

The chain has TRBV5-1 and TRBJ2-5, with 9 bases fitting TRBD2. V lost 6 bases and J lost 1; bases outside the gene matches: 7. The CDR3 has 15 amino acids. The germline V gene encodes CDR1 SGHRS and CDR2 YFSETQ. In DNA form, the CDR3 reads TGCGCCAGCACTCTGCGGCGGGGGGGCCAAGAGACCCAGTACTTC. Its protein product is CASTLRRGGQETQYF.

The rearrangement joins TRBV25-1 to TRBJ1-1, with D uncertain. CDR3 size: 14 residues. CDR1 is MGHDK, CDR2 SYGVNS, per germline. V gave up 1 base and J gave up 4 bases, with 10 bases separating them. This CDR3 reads CASSEWSEATEAFF. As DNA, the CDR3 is TGTGCCAGCAGTGAATGGTCGGAGGCCACTGAAGCTTTCTTT.

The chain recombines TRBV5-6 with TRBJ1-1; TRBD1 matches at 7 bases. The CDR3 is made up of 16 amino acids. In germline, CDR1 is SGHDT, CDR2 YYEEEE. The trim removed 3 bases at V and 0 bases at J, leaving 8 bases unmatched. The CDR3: CASSSDRVLMNTEAFF. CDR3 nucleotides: TGTGCCAGCAGCTCTGACAGGGTGTTAATGAACACTGAAGCTTTCTTT.

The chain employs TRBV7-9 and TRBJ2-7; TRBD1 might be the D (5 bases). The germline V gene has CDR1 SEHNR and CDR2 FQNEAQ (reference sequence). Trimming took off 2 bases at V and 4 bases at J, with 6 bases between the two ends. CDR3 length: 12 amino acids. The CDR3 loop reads CASSLRGYEQYV. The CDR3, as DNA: TGTGCCAGCAGCTTAAGGGGTTACGAGCAGTACGTC.

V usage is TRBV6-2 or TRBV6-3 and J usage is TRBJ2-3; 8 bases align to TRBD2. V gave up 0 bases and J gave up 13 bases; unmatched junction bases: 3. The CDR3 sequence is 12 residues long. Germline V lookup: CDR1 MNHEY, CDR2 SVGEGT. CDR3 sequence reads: CASSYSSGRKYF. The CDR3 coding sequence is TGTGCCAGCAGTTACTCGAGCGGGAGAAAGTATTTT.